The rows below give T cell receptor beta chains drawn from one sample of a study of patients and donors after allogeneic stem cell transplantation. MiXCR, applied by TCRdb to the RT-PCR reads, yields one record per CDR3 protein. The profile covers around 240,000 distinct CDR3 sequences, with roughly an eighth appearing a single time and around a tenth taken by the ten largest. The sample was blood, either unsorted or a sorted T cell fraction (not recorded which). The receptors derive from a human donor who was either an allogeneic HSCT recipient or a stem cell or donor lymphocyte infusion donor (not recorded which). It is not recorded whose cells these are; they may come from a transplant donor. CDR3s include the opening cysteine and the closing phenylalanine or tryptophan. Fields, in order: J gene, clone size, V gene, D gene, CDR3 DNA, CDR3 protein. The D gene is left open where the match is weak. Not all rows give a size; the values are once, few, many and, for expanded clones, a class.

J gene: TRBJ1-5
clone size: few
V gene: TRBV15
D gene: NA
CDR3 DNA: TGTGCCACCAGCGCTGGTAGGGCCCAGCATTTT
CDR3 protein: CATSAGRAQHF

J gene: TRBJ1-5
clone size: many
V gene: TRBV20-1
D gene: NA
CDR3 DNA: TGCAGTGCTAGGGGGGGGGCTGGCGGCAATCAGCCCCAGCATTTT
CDR3 protein: CSARGGAGGNQPQHF

J gene: TRBJ2-7
clone size: NA
V gene: TRBV5-1
D gene: NA
CDR3 DNA: TGCGCCAGCAGCTCTGGAAGGCTAGGGGTCACCTACGAGCAGTACTTC
CDR3 protein: CASSSGRLGVTYEQYF

J gene: TRBJ2-3
clone size: NA
V gene: TRBV2
D gene: NA
CDR3 DNA: TGTGCCAGCAGGCGGACGGGAAGTGGTACGCAGTATTTT
CDR3 protein: CASRRTGSGTQYF

J gene: TRBJ1-1
clone size: NA
V gene: TRBV5-1
D gene: NA
CDR3 DNA: TGCGCCAGCAGCCGGGCCAGGGTCGCGGACACTGAAGCTTTCTTT
CDR3 protein: CASSRARVADTEAFF

J gene: TRBJ2-7
clone size: once
V gene: TRBV21-1
D gene: NA
CDR3 DNA: TGTGCCAGCCCCGACGAGCAGTACTTC
CDR3 protein: CASPDEQYF

J gene: TRBJ1-1
clone size: NA
V gene: TRBV6-2/TRBV6-3
D gene: NA
CDR3 DNA: TGTGCCTCCCAGGGGTCCATGGCTGAAGCTTTCTTT
CDR3 protein: CASQGSMAEAFF

J gene: TRBJ2-2
clone size: few
V gene: TRBV6-1
D gene: TRBD1
CDR3 DNA: TGTGCCAGCAGAGTGACAGGGGTCGACACCGGGGAGCTGTTTTTT
CDR3 protein: CASRVTGVDTGELFF

J gene: TRBJ1-5
clone size: NA
V gene: TRBV5-1
D gene: NA
CDR3 DNA: TGCGCCAGCAGACCCCCCCCAGGGAACATCGATCAGCCCCAGCATTTT
CDR3 protein: CASRPPPGNIDQPQHF

J gene: TRBJ2-3
clone size: NA
V gene: TRBV9
D gene: NA
CDR3 DNA: TGTGCCAGCAGCGACAGTCGAGGGGATACGCAGTATTTT
CDR3 protein: CASSDSRGDTQYF

J gene: TRBJ1-4
clone size: many
V gene: TRBV10-3
D gene: NA
CDR3 DNA: TGTGCCATCAGCAGGGAAGACGGTGAAAAACTGTTTTTT
CDR3 protein: CAISREDGEKLFF

J gene: TRBJ2-2
clone size: NA
V gene: TRBV11-2
D gene: TRBD2
CDR3 DNA: TGTGCCAGCAGCTCCCGACTAGCGGGGAGTTCTTACACCGGGGAGCTGTTTTTT
CDR3 protein: CASSSRLAGSSYTGELFF

J gene: TRBJ2-1
clone size: NA
V gene: TRBV2
D gene: TRBD1
CDR3 DNA: TGTGCCAGCAGTCCCCCGGGACAGGGTAGAGACAATGAGCAGTTCTTC
CDR3 protein: CASSPPGQGRDNEQFF

J gene: TRBJ2-7
clone size: few
V gene: TRBV11-3
D gene: NA
CDR3 DNA: TGTGCCAGCAGCGTATTCCGAGGTACCGAGCAGTACTTC
CDR3 protein: CASSVFRGTEQYF

J gene: TRBJ1-1
clone size: NA
V gene: TRBV5-1
D gene: TRBD1
CDR3 DNA: TGCGCCAGCAGCTTCGGGACAGGGAGGTTCATGAACACTGAAGCTTTCTTT
CDR3 protein: CASSFGTGRFMNTEAFF

J gene: TRBJ2-1
clone size: few
V gene: TRBV5-5
D gene: TRBD2
CDR3 DNA: TGTGCCAGCAGCTCCGTCGGTACGGGGGGGCCCCTCAATGAGCAGTTCTTC
CDR3 protein: CASSSVGTGGPLNEQFF

J gene: TRBJ2-2
clone size: many
V gene: TRBV10-3
D gene: NA
CDR3 DNA: TGTGCCATCAGTGGCAGGACAAACACCGGGGAGCTGTTTTTT
CDR3 protein: CAISGRTNTGELFF

J gene: TRBJ1-2
clone size: NA
V gene: TRBV12-3/TRBV12-4
D gene: NA
CDR3 DNA: TGTGCCAGCAGTCGCTCCCGGGAGATAGGTGGCTACACCTTC
CDR3 protein: CASSRSREIGGYTF

J gene: TRBJ1-2
clone size: few
V gene: TRBV12-3/TRBV12-4
D gene: NA
CDR3 DNA: TGTGCCAGCACAGGGGCGGGAGGTGGCTACACCTTC
CDR3 protein: CASTGAGGGYTF

J gene: TRBJ2-6
clone size: many
V gene: TRBV20-1
D gene: NA
CDR3 DNA: TGCAGTGCCAGTTTTGGCAGGGGACTACAGGGGGCCAACGTCCTGACTTTC
CDR3 protein: CSASFGRGLQGANVLTF

J gene: TRBJ2-5
clone size: NA
V gene: TRBV3-1
D gene: TRBD2
CDR3 DNA: TGTGCCAGCAGCCAAGATTGGGCTAGCGGGAGTGTTGAGACCCAGTACTTC
CDR3 protein: CASSQDWASGSVETQYF

J gene: TRBJ2-7
clone size: many
V gene: TRBV20-1
D gene: TRBD1
CDR3 DNA: TGCAGTGCTAGTGGGGGGCAACAGGGGGTGTCGGACGAGCAGTACTTC
CDR3 protein: CSASGGQQGVSDEQYF

J gene: TRBJ2-7
clone size: many
V gene: TRBV7-2
D gene: NA
CDR3 DNA: TGTGCCAGCAGCTTAAGGCAGGGTATGAACGAGCAGTACTTC
CDR3 protein: CASSLRQGMNEQYF

J gene: TRBJ1-6
clone size: few
V gene: TRBV7-8
D gene: NA
CDR3 DNA: TGTGCCAGCAGCCTACCGGGCGGGGGTAATTCACCCCTCCACTTT
CDR3 protein: CASSLPGGGNSPLHF

J gene: TRBJ2-1
clone size: few
V gene: TRBV11-3
D gene: NA
CDR3 DNA: TGTGCCAGCAGCTTAGACAGTGCGGATGAGCAGTTCTTC
CDR3 protein: CASSLDSADEQFF

J gene: TRBJ1-2
clone size: few
V gene: TRBV12-3/TRBV12-4
D gene: TRBD1
CDR3 DNA: TGTGCCAGCAGTTTACGGCAGGGGGCGTGGGGCTACACCTTC
CDR3 protein: CASSLRQGAWGYTF

J gene: TRBJ1-4
clone size: few
V gene: TRBV19
D gene: TRBD1
CDR3 DNA: TGTGCCAGTAGTATGACAGGGAGGGGAAAACTGTTTTTT
CDR3 protein: CASSMTGRGKLFF

J gene: TRBJ2-5
clone size: few
V gene: TRBV29-1
D gene: NA
CDR3 DNA: TGCAGCGTTGTTCCTCAAGAGACCCAGTACTTC
CDR3 protein: CSVVPQETQYF

J gene: TRBJ1-6
clone size: NA
V gene: TRBV7-3
D gene: NA
CDR3 DNA: TGTGCCAGCAGCTTAAGGGGGGGCGCGGATCATAATTCACCCCTCCACTTT
CDR3 protein: CASSLRGGADHNSPLHF

J gene: TRBJ2-5
clone size: many
V gene: TRBV5-1
D gene: NA
CDR3 DNA: TGCGCCAGCAGCGACGGTCGGTTCCAAGAGACCCAGTACTTC
CDR3 protein: CASSDGRFQETQYF

J gene: TRBJ2-2
clone size: NA
V gene: TRBV6-5
D gene: TRBD2
CDR3 DNA: TGTGCCAGCAGTTACTCTGGGACTAGCGGGAGTCAGGCCGGGGAGCTGTTTTTT
CDR3 protein: CASSYSGTSGSQAGELFF

J gene: TRBJ2-7
clone size: few
V gene: TRBV6-2/TRBV6-3
D gene: NA
CDR3 DNA: TGTGCCAGCAGTTTCGATGGATCCTACGAGCAGTACTTC
CDR3 protein: CASSFDGSYEQYF

J gene: TRBJ1-2
clone size: few
V gene: TRBV30
D gene: TRBD1
CDR3 DNA: TGTGCCTGGAGCGGGGACAGTTCAGTTGGGGGCTACACCTTC
CDR3 protein: CAWSGDSSVGGYTF

J gene: TRBJ2-3
clone size: few
V gene: TRBV27
D gene: NA
CDR3 DNA: TGTGCCAGCAACGGGCTAGACACAGATACGCAGTATTTT
CDR3 protein: CASNGLDTDTQYF

J gene: TRBJ2-7
clone size: few
V gene: TRBV12-3/TRBV12-4
D gene: TRBD1
CDR3 DNA: TGTGCCAGCAGCCTTCAGGGGGTGCAGTACTTC
CDR3 protein: CASSLQGVQYF

J gene: TRBJ2-1
clone size: few
V gene: TRBV6-1
D gene: TRBD2
CDR3 DNA: TGTGCCAGCGGCCCCGGGACTAGCGAACCAAACTCCTACAATGAGCAGTTCTTC
CDR3 protein: CASGPGTSEPNSYNEQFF

J gene: TRBJ2-5
clone size: few
V gene: TRBV7-2
D gene: NA
CDR3 DNA: TGTGCCAGCAGCTACCGGGATCAATCTCTCCAGACCCAGTACTTC
CDR3 protein: CASSYRDQSLQTQYF

J gene: TRBJ2-5
clone size: many
V gene: TRBV7-7
D gene: NA
CDR3 DNA: TGTGCCAGCAGCTTAGGAGGTTCAGAGACCCAGTACTTC
CDR3 protein: CASSLGGSETQYF

J gene: TRBJ2-1
clone size: NA
V gene: TRBV6-1
D gene: TRBD2
CDR3 DNA: TGTGCCAGCACCCAATCTCCGACTAGCGGGGGAAGATACAATGAGCAGTTCTTC
CDR3 protein: CASTQSPTSGGRYNEQFF

J gene: TRBJ1-1
clone size: many
V gene: TRBV4-1
D gene: NA
CDR3 DNA: TGCGCCAGCAGCCCATTTGGGGGATGGAACACTGAAGCTTTCTTT
CDR3 protein: CASSPFGGWNTEAFF

J gene: TRBJ2-2
clone size: NA
V gene: TRBV24-1
D gene: NA
CDR3 DNA: TGTGCCACCAGTGATTGGGTTTTACCCGGGGAGCTGTTTTTT
CDR3 protein: CATSDWVLPGELFF

J gene: TRBJ1-1
clone size: many
V gene: TRBV29-1
D gene: NA
CDR3 DNA: TGCAGCGTTGAAATAAAACGGAACACTGAAGCTTTCTTT
CDR3 protein: CSVEIKRNTEAFF

J gene: TRBJ1-5
clone size: many
V gene: TRBV29-1
D gene: TRBD1
CDR3 DNA: TGCAGCGTCCAAGGGCAGGGGGGAGGTCAGCCCCAGCATTTT
CDR3 protein: CSVQGQGGGQPQHF

J gene: TRBJ2-3
clone size: few
V gene: TRBV2
D gene: NA
CDR3 DNA: TGTGCCAGCATCGGTAGGAAGACAGATACGCAGTATTTT
CDR3 protein: CASIGRKTDTQYF

J gene: TRBJ1-2
clone size: many
V gene: TRBV7-9
D gene: NA
CDR3 DNA: TGTGCCAGCAGCTCGGACATTCGCTACACCTTC
CDR3 protein: CASSSDIRYTF

J gene: TRBJ2-5
clone size: NA
V gene: TRBV20-1
D gene: TRBD2
CDR3 DNA: TGCAGTGCTACGGACTCGGGGGGGCAAGAGACCCAGTACTTC
CDR3 protein: CSATDSGGQETQYF

J gene: TRBJ2-2
clone size: NA
V gene: TRBV5-1
D gene: NA
CDR3 DNA: TGCGCCAGCAGCTTGACAGTGAACACCGGGGAGCTGTTTTTT
CDR3 protein: CASSLTVNTGELFF

J gene: TRBJ2-1
clone size: NA
V gene: TRBV7-9
D gene: NA
CDR3 DNA: TGTGCCAGCAGCTTAGTAGCACAGCGCAATGAGCAGTTCTTC
CDR3 protein: CASSLVAQRNEQFF

J gene: TRBJ2-5
clone size: NA
V gene: TRBV30
D gene: TRBD2
CDR3 DNA: TGCCCCCTGACTAGCGGGAGGGTGGGTGAGACCCAGTACTTC
CDR3 protein: CPLTSGRVGETQYF

J gene: TRBJ1-5
clone size: NA
V gene: TRBV6-1
D gene: TRBD1
CDR3 DNA: TGTGCCAGCCTTCCAGGGACAGGGGGCGGTGGACAGCCCCAGCATTTT
CDR3 protein: CASLPGTGGGGQPQHF

J gene: TRBJ2-1
clone size: NA
V gene: TRBV7-2
D gene: NA
CDR3 DNA: TGTGCCAGCAGCCCGACTAGTAGTTGGAACAATGAGCAGTTCTTC
CDR3 protein: CASSPTSSWNNEQFF

J gene: TRBJ2-2
clone size: NA
V gene: TRBV7-3
D gene: NA
CDR3 DNA: TGTGCCAGCAGCCGAAGCGGACCGAACACCGGGGAGCTGTTTTTT
CDR3 protein: CASSRSGPNTGELFF

J gene: TRBJ2-7
clone size: NA
V gene: TRBV5-1
D gene: NA
CDR3 DNA: TGCGCCAGCAGCTTGGCCGGGACGGGGTCTGAGCAGTACTTC
CDR3 protein: CASSLAGTGSEQYF

J gene: TRBJ2-7
clone size: few
V gene: TRBV2
D gene: TRBD1
CDR3 DNA: TGTGCCAGCAGGCCTGACAGGGGGGAGTTCTACGAGCAGTACTTC
CDR3 protein: CASRPDRGEFYEQYF

J gene: TRBJ2-3
clone size: many
V gene: TRBV3-1
D gene: NA
CDR3 DNA: TGTGCCAGCAGTCCTACGTTGGGCACAGATACGCAGTATTTT
CDR3 protein: CASSPTLGTDTQYF

J gene: TRBJ1-1
clone size: few
V gene: TRBV30
D gene: NA
CDR3 DNA: TGTGCCTGGAGGATTCAGGGTAGCTCTGGGACTGAAGCTTTCTTT
CDR3 protein: CAWRIQGSSGTEAFF

J gene: TRBJ1-3
clone size: few
V gene: TRBV12-3/TRBV12-4
D gene: NA
CDR3 DNA: TGTGCCAGCAGGACGGCGGGAGGAAACACCATATATTTT
CDR3 protein: CASRTAGGNTIYF

J gene: TRBJ2-7
clone size: many
V gene: TRBV5-1
D gene: TRBD2
CDR3 DNA: TGCGCCAGCCGCGGGACTAGCGGGAGTAAAAGCTCCTACGAGCAGTACTTC
CDR3 protein: CASRGTSGSKSSYEQYF

J gene: TRBJ2-2
clone size: few
V gene: TRBV20-1
D gene: NA
CDR3 DNA: TGCAGTGCTAGAGATCCCATGGACCCCTCCGGGGAGCTGTTTTTT
CDR3 protein: CSARDPMDPSGELFF